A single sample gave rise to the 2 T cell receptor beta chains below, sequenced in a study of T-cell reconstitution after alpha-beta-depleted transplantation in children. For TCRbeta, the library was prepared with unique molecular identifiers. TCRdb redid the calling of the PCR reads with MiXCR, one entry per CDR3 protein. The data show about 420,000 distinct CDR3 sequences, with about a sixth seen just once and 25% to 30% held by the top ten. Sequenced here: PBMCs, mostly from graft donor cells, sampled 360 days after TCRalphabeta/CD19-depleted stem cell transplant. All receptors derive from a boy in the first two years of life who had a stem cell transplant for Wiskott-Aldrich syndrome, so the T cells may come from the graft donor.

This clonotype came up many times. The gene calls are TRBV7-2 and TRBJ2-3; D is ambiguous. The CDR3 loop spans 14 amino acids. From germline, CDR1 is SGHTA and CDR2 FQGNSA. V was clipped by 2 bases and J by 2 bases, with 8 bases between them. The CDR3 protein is CASSLYSFTDTQYF. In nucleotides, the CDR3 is TGTGCCAGCAGCTTATATAGCTTCACAGATACGCAGTATTTT. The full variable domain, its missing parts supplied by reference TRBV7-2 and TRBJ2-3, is GAGVSQSPSNKVTEKGKDVELRCDPISGHTALYWYRQSLGQGLEFLIYFQGNSAPDKSGLPSDRFSAERTGGSVSTLTIQRTQQEDSAVYLCASSLYSFTDTQYFGPGTRLTVL.

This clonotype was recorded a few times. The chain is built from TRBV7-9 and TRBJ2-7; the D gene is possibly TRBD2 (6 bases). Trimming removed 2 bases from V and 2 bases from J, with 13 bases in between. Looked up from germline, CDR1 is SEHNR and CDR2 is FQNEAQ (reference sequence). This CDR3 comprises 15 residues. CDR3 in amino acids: CASSLPGLLTYEQYF. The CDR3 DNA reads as TGTGCCAGCAGCTTACCGGGACTTCTTACCTACGAGCAGTACTTC.